This is a list of T cell receptor beta chains from one sample in a study of vaccination effects on CD4 cells after COVID-19. Their cognate antigens are unknown. Profiling relied on immunoSEQ multiplex PCR, and the TCRdb table lists in-frame clones only, not all of them. The table lists some 68,000 clones, 75% of them singletons. The input for sequencing was CD4+ T cells from PBMCs cultured with HCoV-OC43 spike peptides, taken before COVID-19 vaccination. These receptor sequences come from a human donor who received a COVID-19 vaccine. Each CDR3 is given with its conserved first and last residue. The D gene is left open where the match is weak. Where a row states a size, it is once, few, many or the class of an expanded clone; other rows omit it.

D gene: TRBD1
clone size: once
J gene: TRBJ1-1
V gene: TRBV19
CDR3 protein: CASRNRQGTLGHGTEAFF
CDR3 DNA: TGTGCCAGTAGAAATAGACAGGGAACGTTGGGACATGGCACTGAAGCTTTCTTT

D gene: TRBD1
clone size: .
J gene: TRBJ2-4
V gene: TRBV28
CDR3 protein: CASREDGQVKNIQYF
CDR3 DNA: TGTGCCAGCAGAGAGGACGGACAGGTGAAAAACATTCAGTACTTC

D gene: TRBD1
clone size: .
J gene: TRBJ2-1
V gene: TRBV12-5
CDR3 protein: CASGMIPLGQGNEQFF
CDR3 DNA: TGTGCTAGTGGTATGATACCCTTAGGACAGGGCAATGAGCAGTTCTTC

D gene: TRBD1
clone size: .
J gene: TRBJ1-1
V gene: TRBV18
CDR3 protein: CASSTDRGNTEAFF
CDR3 DNA: TGTGCCAGCTCTACAGACAGGGGGAACACTGAAGCTTTCTTT

D gene: TRBD2
clone size: .
J gene: TRBJ2-1
V gene: TRBV5-1
CDR3 protein: CASSYLAGGDNEQFF
CDR3 DNA: TGCGCCAGCAGCTACCTAGCGGGGGGGGACAATGAGCAGTTCTTC

D gene: TRBD2
clone size: .
J gene: TRBJ2-1
V gene: TRBV5-4
CDR3 protein: CASSPGGAANEQFF
CDR3 DNA: TGTGCCAGCAGCCCCGGGGGGGCCGCGAATGAGCAGTTCTTC

D gene: .
clone size: .
J gene: TRBJ2-1
V gene: TRBV29-1
CDR3 protein: CSVVPTGWGDEQFF
CDR3 DNA: TGCAGCGTTGTCCCCACAGGGTGGGGGGATGAGCAGTTCTTC

D gene: TRBD2
clone size: .
J gene: TRBJ2-3
V gene: TRBV28
CDR3 protein: CASSPGLAPDRGTDTQYF
CDR3 DNA: TGTGCCAGCAGCCCGGGACTAGCTCCTGACCGGGGCACAGATACGCAGTATTTT

D gene: .
clone size: .
J gene: TRBJ1-1
V gene: TRBV18
CDR3 protein: CASSLGANTEAFF
CDR3 DNA: TGTGCCAGCTCCCTGGGGGCGAACACTGAAGCTTTCTTT

D gene: TRBD1
clone size: .
J gene: TRBJ2-3
V gene: TRBV30
CDR3 protein: CAWSRLRGQGLSDTQYF
CDR3 DNA: TGTGCCTGGAGTCGACTCAGAGGACAGGGTTTGTCAGATACGCAGTATTTT

D gene: .
clone size: .
J gene: TRBJ2-4
V gene: TRBV6-5
CDR3 protein: CASRQLANKNIQYF
CDR3 DNA: TGTGCCAGCAGACAGTTAGCTAATAAAAACATTCAGTACTTC

D gene: .
clone size: .
J gene: TRBJ1-1
V gene: TRBV7-3
CDR3 protein: CASSLGTGNEAFF
CDR3 DNA: TGTGCCAGCAGCTTGGGAACAGGGAATGAAGCTTTCTTT

D gene: TRBD2
clone size: .
J gene: TRBJ2-2
V gene: TRBV2
CDR3 protein: CASVAGGSGELFF
CDR3 DNA: TGTGCCAGCGTAGCGGGGGGGTCCGGGGAGCTGTTTTTT

D gene: TRBD1
clone size: few
J gene: TRBJ2-6
V gene: TRBV2
CDR3 protein: CASREQTGVGANVLTF
CDR3 DNA: TGTGCCAGCAGGGAACAAACAGGGGTCGGGGCCAACGTCCTGACTTTC

D gene: .
clone size: few
J gene: TRBJ1-5
V gene: TRBV6-6
CDR3 protein: CASRNGPQPQHF
CDR3 DNA: TGTGCCAGCAGAAACGGGCCCCAGCCCCAGCATTTT

D gene: TRBD2
clone size: .
J gene: TRBJ2-2
V gene: TRBV11-2
CDR3 protein: CASSSRGGVTGELFF
CDR3 DNA: TGTGCCAGCAGCTCGCGGGGGGGCGTGACCGGGGAGCTGTTTTTT

D gene: .
clone size: few
J gene: TRBJ1-4
V gene: TRBV5-1
CDR3 protein: CASSLHTQSQATNEKLFF
CDR3 DNA: TGCGCCAGCAGCTTGCATACACAGTCTCAAGCAACTAATGAAAAACTGTTTTTT

D gene: TRBD2
clone size: .
J gene: TRBJ2-1
V gene: TRBV6-6
CDR3 protein: CASSPPQVLAGGAPSYNEQFF
CDR3 DNA: TGTGCCAGCAGCCCCCCACAGGTGCTAGCGGGGGGGGCACCATCCTACAATGAGCAGTTCTTC

D gene: .
clone size: few
J gene: TRBJ1-2
V gene: TRBV3-1/TRBV3-2
CDR3 protein: CASSQSANYGYTF
CDR3 DNA: TGTGCCAGCAGCCAATCAGCTAACTATGGCTACACCTTC

D gene: .
clone size: few
J gene: TRBJ1-1
V gene: TRBV7-2
CDR3 protein: CASSLLTVNTEAFF
CDR3 DNA: TGTGCCAGCAGCTTGTTGACGGTGAACACTGAAGCTTTCTTT

D gene: .
clone size: .
J gene: TRBJ2-3
V gene: TRBV6-6
CDR3 protein: CASSYRGSTDTQYF
CDR3 DNA: TGTGCCAGCAGTTACAGGGGAAGCACAGATACGCAGTATTTT

D gene: TRBD1
clone size: once
J gene: TRBJ2-5
V gene: TRBV7-2
CDR3 protein: CASSAGQANQETQYF
CDR3 DNA: TGTGCCAGCAGCGCGGGACAGGCGAACCAAGAGACCCAGTACTTC

D gene: TRBD1
clone size: .
J gene: TRBJ1-4
V gene: TRBV4-1
CDR3 protein: CASSQGDRGRTEKLFF
CDR3 DNA: TGCGCCAGCAGCCAAGGGGACAGGGGGAGAACGGAAAAACTGTTTTTT